The rows below give T cell receptor beta chains drawn from one sample of a study of identical twins. TCRdb itself ran the 5' RACE reads through MiXCR, one entry per CDR3 protein. This sample has 500,000 to 650,000 distinct CDR3 sequences, with 20% to 25% found just once. These data are also associated with another study on yellow fever vaccine responses in identical twins.

The specimen sequenced was CD4+ T cells sorted from blood. These receptor sequences come from a woman between 18 and 29 years old in good health. Each CDR3 is given with its conserved first and last residue. D genes are given only for firm matches. Clone size, where shown, is once, few, many, or a class for clones that have expanded.

d_call: TRBD2; clone_size: .; v_call: TRBV24-1; j_call: TRBJ2-1; cdr3_aa: CATSDSRTSGRYNEQFF; cdr3_nt: TGTGCCACCAGTGATTCCCGGACTAGCGGGAGATACAATGAGCAGTTCTTC
d_call: TRBD1; clone_size: few; v_call: TRBV7-8; j_call: TRBJ1-4; cdr3_aa: CASRSGTVNEKLFF; cdr3_nt: TGTGCCAGCAGGTCCGGGACAGTAAATGAAAAACTGTTTTTT
d_call: .; clone_size: few; v_call: TRBV5-1; j_call: TRBJ2-5; cdr3_aa: CASRKGDQETQYF; cdr3_nt: TGCGCCAGCAGGAAGGGGGACCAAGAGACCCAGTACTTC
d_call: .; clone_size: few; v_call: TRBV6-2/TRBV6-3; j_call: TRBJ2-3; cdr3_aa: CASPPSGWFRGPDTQYF; cdr3_nt: TGTGCCAGCCCCCCCTCGGGGTGGTTCAGAGGTCCAGATACGCAGTATTTT
d_call: TRBD2; clone_size: once; v_call: TRBV14; j_call: TRBJ2-5; cdr3_aa: CASSHLSGGPAETQYF; cdr3_nt: TGTGCCAGCAGCCACCTTAGCGGGGGCCCCGCGGAGACCCAGTACTTC
d_call: TRBD2; clone_size: few; v_call: TRBV11-2; j_call: TRBJ2-1; cdr3_aa: CASSLRQVRATSGSNNEQFF; cdr3_nt: TGTGCCAGCAGCCTGCGACAGGTTAGGGCTACTAGCGGCTCTAACAATGAGCAGTTCTTC
d_call: .; clone_size: few; v_call: TRBV12-3/TRBV12-4; j_call: TRBJ2-7; cdr3_aa: CASSLRSIVGEQYF; cdr3_nt: TGTGCCAGCAGTTTAAGGAGTATAGTTGGCGAGCAGTACTTC
d_call: TRBD2; clone_size: .; v_call: TRBV28; j_call: TRBJ2-5; cdr3_aa: CASSLGVAGKETQYF; cdr3_nt: TGTGCCAGCAGTTTAGGGGTAGCGGGTAAAGAGACCCAGTACTTC
d_call: .; clone_size: few; v_call: TRBV2; j_call: TRBJ2-5; cdr3_aa: CASAAPQVQETQYF; cdr3_nt: TGTGCCAGCGCGGCACCGCAGGTACAAGAGACCCAGTACTTC
d_call: .; clone_size: .; v_call: TRBV5-1; j_call: TRBJ2-1; cdr3_aa: CASSLGRDGYNEQFF; cdr3_nt: TGCGCCAGCAGCTTGGGCAGGGACGGGTACAATGAGCAGTTCTTC
d_call: TRBD1; clone_size: few; v_call: TRBV10-2; j_call: TRBJ1-1; cdr3_aa: CASREYMDREAFF; cdr3_nt: TGCGCCAGCAGGGAATACATGGACAGGGAAGCTTTCTTT
d_call: .; clone_size: few; v_call: TRBV7-9; j_call: TRBJ2-3; cdr3_aa: CASSRSTQYF; cdr3_nt: TGTGCCAGCAGCAGGAGTACGCAGTATTTT
d_call: .; clone_size: .; v_call: TRBV4-2; j_call: TRBJ2-5; cdr3_aa: CASAVGGTPGAQYF; cdr3_nt: TGTGCCAGCGCCGTTGGGGGCACCCCGGGGGCCCAGTACTTC
d_call: .; clone_size: few; v_call: TRBV2; j_call: TRBJ1-1; cdr3_aa: CASSLQQMNTEAFF; cdr3_nt: TGTGCCAGCAGCCTACAGCAGATGAACACTGAAGCTTTCTTT
d_call: TRBD2; clone_size: .; v_call: TRBV18; j_call: TRBJ2-3; cdr3_aa: CASSPPLAGGPDTQYF; cdr3_nt: TGTGCCAGCTCCCCACCCCTAGCGGGGGGGCCGGATACGCAGTATTTT
d_call: .; clone_size: few; v_call: TRBV7-2; j_call: TRBJ2-1; cdr3_aa: CASSLARYEQFF; cdr3_nt: TGTGCCAGCAGCTTAGCGCGCTATGAGCAGTTCTTC
d_call: .; clone_size: few; v_call: TRBV20-1; j_call: TRBJ2-3; cdr3_aa: CSASAYGQISTDTQYF; cdr3_nt: TGCAGTGCTAGTGCGTATGGACAGATAAGCACAGATACGCAGTATTTT
d_call: TRBD2; clone_size: .; v_call: TRBV20-1; j_call: TRBJ2-3; cdr3_aa: CSGTSGGGITDTQYF; cdr3_nt: TGCAGCGGGACTAGCGGAGGGGGGATCACAGATACGCAGTATTTT
d_call: .; clone_size: .; v_call: TRBV12-3/TRBV12-4; j_call: TRBJ1-3; cdr3_aa: CAGFSSGNTIYF; cdr3_nt: TGTGCCGGCTTTAGCTCTGGAAACACCATATATTTT
d_call: .; clone_size: few; v_call: TRBV14; j_call: TRBJ2-5; cdr3_aa: CASSPGRSGVETQYF; cdr3_nt: TGTGCCAGCAGCCCTGGACGATCAGGGGTGGAGACCCAGTACTTC
d_call: .; clone_size: few; v_call: TRBV10-3; j_call: TRBJ2-1; cdr3_aa: CATEPGAPYNEQFF; cdr3_nt: TGTGCCACCGAGCCAGGGGCACCCTACAATGAGCAGTTCTTC
d_call: TRBD2; clone_size: many; v_call: TRBV2; j_call: TRBJ2-2; cdr3_aa: CASSDGGLAGGAGELFF; cdr3_nt: TGTGCCAGCAGTGATGGTGGTCTAGCGGGAGGGGCCGGGGAGCTGTTTTTT